Sequencing of this T cell receptor beta chain was carried out in a study of OX40 agonist ivuxolimab in advanced cancers. The germline V gene has CDR1 MDHEN and CDR2 SYDVKM. This CDR3 region has 14 residues. Trimming shortened V by 2 bases and J by 5 bases, and 12 bases separated the two germline ends. With autoimmune disease history or systemic immunosuppression, patients were excluded. Assay used: immunoSEQ multiplex PCR; TCRdb lists only in-frame clones, some missing. Of about 96,000 clones detected, about nine tenths appear once; the ten largest clones hold 1.5% to 2%. Specimen: CD4+ or CD8+ T cells sorted from blood, collected in a trial of the OX40 agonist ivuxolimab. This TCR came from an adult with an advanced solid tumor such as melanoma, head and neck, liver or kidney cancer. This chain connects TRBV28 to TRBJ2-5; weak D call: TRBD2 (7 bases). CDR3 coding DNA: TGTGCCAGCAGTTTAACAGGGAGGGGCGAGACCCAGTACTTC. It encodes CASSLTGRGETQYF. Using reference TRBV28 and TRBJ2-5 for the parts outside the CDR3, the full variable domain is DVKVTQSSRYLVKRTGEKVFLECVQDMDHENMFWYRQDPGLGLRLIYFSYDVKMKEKGDIPEGYSVSREKKERFSLILESASTNQTSMYLCASSLTGRGETQYFGPGTRLLVL.